The 20 T cell receptor beta chains presented below share a single source sample, sequenced in a study of shared clonotypes between healthy human individuals. The table came from immunoSEQ multiplex PCR; TCRdb's copy has only in-frame clones and leaves some out. This table has over a million clones, around 76% appearing once. Sequenced input: memory CD4+ T cells sorted from blood. The subset is: CD45RA-negative fraction. These receptors were taken from a man between 18 and 29 years old in good health.

This clone is a singleton in its sample. The CDR3 nucleotides read TGCAGCGCCCGACGGGGGGTCACTGAAGCTTTCTTT. Protein sequence: CSARRGVTEAFF. The chain couples TRBV29-1 to TRBJ1-1, with TRBD1 as a possible D gene (5 bases). This CDR3 comprises 12 residues. Germline CDR1 SQVTM, CDR2 ANQGSEA. V shed 7 bases and J shed 4 bases, with 13 bases lying between them.

This sequence joins TRBV28 and TRBJ1-5, with D unresolved. Germline V gene lookup returns CDR1 MDHEN and CDR2 SYDVKM. V lost 6 bases and J 7 bases, leaving 10 bases between the germline ends. The CDR3 runs to 12 residues. CDR3 nucleotides: TGTGCCAGCAGCTCGGGCGTCCAGCCCCAGCATTTT. Amino acid sequence: CASSSGVQPQHF.

This clone was found once. The V gene is TRBV5-1, the J gene TRBJ1-2; TRBD1 is a possible D gene (5 bases). CDR1 SGHRS and CDR2 YFSETQ come from the germline V gene. The CDR3 has 15 amino acids. V lost 3 bases to trimming and J lost 2 bases, with 14 bases between them. The CDR3 sequence: CASSSLVGTNYGYTF. DNA for the CDR3: TGCGCCAGCAGCTCCCTGGTAGGGACCAACTATGGCTACACCTTC.

The CDR3 loop is CASSLEGLGIRETQYF. The CDR3 DNA reads TGTGCCAGCAGCTTAGAAGGACTAGGGATCCGGGAGACCCAGTACTTC. The chain is built from TRBV11-2 and TRBJ2-5; 7 nucleotides align to TRBD2. Germline CDR1 reads SGHAT; CDR2 reads FQNNGV. The CDR3 loop spans 16 amino acids. Germline trimming cut 0 bases from V and 5 bases from J; bases unmatched to any gene: 9.

This chain connects TRBV5-1 to TRBJ1-2, with D unclear. Germline CDR1 and CDR2: SGHRS and YFSETQ. V was pared by 0 bases and J by 5 bases, with 11 bases between. This CDR3 comprises 14 residues. The DNA of the CDR3 is TGCGCCAGCAGCTTGGGCGACGGGGATTATGGCTACACCTTC. Its protein product is CASSLGDGDYGYTF.

This rearrangement joins TRBV28 to TRBJ1-2, with D possibly TRBD1 on 5 matching bases. The CDR3 contains 15 residues. V was clipped by 3 bases and J by 1 base, with 12 bases between them. The germline V gene has CDR1 MDHEN and CDR2 SYDVKM. CDR3 loop: CASSFLYGGNYGYTF. The CDR3 region has the DNA TGTGCCAGCAGTTTCTTGTATGGGGGTAACTATGGCTACACCTTC.

In this sample, this clone turned up once. V usage is TRBV6-1 and J usage is TRBJ2-4; 7 bases align to TRBD1. V lost 5 bases, J lost 0 bases, and 1 base stayed unmatched. The V gene's germline CDR1 is MNHNS and CDR2 SASEGT. The CDR3 has 14 amino acids. CDR3 DNA sequence: TGTGCCAGCAGTACAGGGGTAGCCAAAAACATTCAGTACTTC. This translates into CASSTGVAKNIQYF.

A few counts support this clone. The chain recombines TRBV5-1 with TRBJ2-7, with 10 bases lining up with TRBD1. The germline CDR1 and CDR2 sequences are SGHRS and YFSETQ. The CDR3 consists of 15 residues. V was clipped by 4 bases and J by 2 bases; unmatched bases: 6. The CDR3 loop is CASSGPGTGAYEQYF. CDR3 DNA: TGCGCCAGCAGCGGGCCCGGGACAGGGGCCTACGAGCAGTACTTC. The whole variable domain, remainder taken from reference TRBV5-1 and TRBJ2-7, is KAGVTQTPRYLIKTRGQQVTLSCSPISGHRSVSWYQQTPGQGLQFLFEYFSETQRNKGNFPGRFSGRQFSNSRSEMNVSTLELGDSALYLCASSGPGTGAYEQYFGPGTRLTVT.

The CDR3 nucleotides are TGTGCCAGCAGCTGGAGTGGGGTGGCGGGCAATGAGCAGTTCTTC. Encoded protein: CASSWSGVAGNEQFF. This chain links TRBV5-6 with TRBJ2-1, with D maybe TRBD2 (5 bases). This CDR3 is built from 15 residues. CDR1 and CDR2 (germline): SGHDT, YYEEEE. The V gene lost 3 bases and the J gene lost 6 bases, with 16 bases spanning the gap.

As to this clone: A single base is all that separates this from a far larger clone, so a read error is likely. Other DNA sequences from this sample encode an identical CDR3 as well. The chain is built from TRBV19 and TRBJ2-5; D call uncertain. Germline V CDR1 and CDR2: LNHDA, SQIVND (reference sequence). CDR3 length: 13 residues. V lost 3 bases and J 0 bases, leaving 5 bases between the germline ends. CDR3 sequence: CASSIQYQETQYF. As DNA, the CDR3 is TGTGCCAGTAGTATCCAGTACCAAGAGACCCAGTACTTC.

This clone is a singleton in its sample. The CDR3 coding sequence is TGTGCCAGTTGTTTCAGGGGCACAGATACGCAGTATTTT. As protein: CASCFRGTDTQYF. The gene calls are TRBV2 and TRBJ2-3; D might be TRBD1 (5 bases). Germline V gene data show CDR1 as SNHLY and CDR2 as FYNNEI. V lost 9 bases, J lost 1 base, and 11 bases lay in between. CDR3 length equals 13 residues.

This rearrangement joins TRBV15 to TRBJ2-5; TRBD2 agrees at 14 bases. Unmatched junction bases numbered 3, after V lost 1 base and J lost 2 bases. CDR1 and CDR2 (germline): LNHNV, YYDKDF (reference sequence). CDR3 length: 17 residues. This chain's CDR3 is CATSRGGTSGRQETQYF. The CDR3 nucleotides are TGTGCCACCAGCAGAGGGGGGACTAGCGGGAGACAAGAGACCCAGTACTTC. Filled out from reference TRBV15 and TRBJ2-5, the complete variable domain reads DAMVIQNPRYQVTQFGKPVTLSCSQTLNHNVMYWYQQKSSQAPKLLFHYYDKDFNNEADTPDNFQSRRPNTSFCFLDIRSPGLGDTAMYLCATSRGGTSGRQETQYFGPGTRLLVL.

This chain joins TRBV18 and TRBJ2-2; no clear D gene. Germline assignment: CDR1 KGHSH and CDR2 LQKENI. V lost 3 bases and J 5 bases, leaving 7 bases between the germline ends. The CDR3 sequence is 13 residues long. CDR3 sequence: CASSPDLTGELFF. The DNA for the CDR3 is TGTGCCAGCTCACCGGACCTGACCGGGGAGCTGTTTTTT.

V gene TRBV6-1 combines with J gene TRBJ1-6; D is undetermined. The ends were cut back, 8 bases at V and 1 base at J, with 12 bases in the middle. The CDR3 totals 15 residues. Germline loops: CDR1 MNHNS, CDR2 SASEGT. The CDR3 DNA reads TGTGCCAGCCTCACGCCGGGGTCCTATAATTCACCCCTCCACTTT. It encodes CASLTPGSYNSPLHF.

This clone has just one count. As DNA, the CDR3 is TGCAGCGTTGGGCCAGTGGGCTACACCTTC. Its protein product is CSVGPVGYTF. This chain connects TRBV29-1 to TRBJ1-2; D gene uncertain. Per the germline V gene, CDR1 is SQVTM and CDR2 is ANQGSEA. CDR3 length: 10 residues. With 4 bases removed from V and 8 bases from J, the gap between germline ends came to 8 bases.

Concerning this clone itself: A far more abundant clone sits one base away, making this likely a read error. The CDR3 sequence is CASSLGGNSYEQYF. The CDR3, as DNA: TGTGCCAGCAGCTTAGGAGGGAACTCCTACGAGCAGTACTTC. The genes are TRBV7-2 and TRBJ2-7, with D maybe TRBD2 (5 bases). V was pared by 1 base and J by 0 bases, with 7 bases between. Germline CDR1 and CDR2: SGHTA and FQGNSA. This CDR3 is built from 14 residues.

CDR3: CSVDTGGGYTF. As DNA, the CDR3 is TGCAGCGTTGATACAGGGGGAGGCTACACCTTC. The rearrangement uses TRBV29-1 and TRBJ1-2; 8 bases are shared with TRBD1. This CDR3 region has 11 residues. Unmatched junction bases numbered 2, after V lost 3 bases and J lost 8 bases. From germline, CDR1 is SQVTM and CDR2 ANQGSEA.

This clone turned up a few times. The chain is built from TRBV27 and TRBJ1-6; D is possibly TRBD1 (5 bases). Trimming took 5 bases from V and 14 from J, leaving 13 bases between them. Germline V lookup: CDR1 MNHEY, CDR2 SMNVEV (reference sequence). This CDR3 has 12 amino acids. The CDR3 loop is CASSPLGGTLHF. The CDR3 DNA is TGTGCCAGCAGTCCCCTGGGGGGGACCCTCCACTTT.

This chain uses TRBV7-8 with TRBJ1-1, with 10 bases lining up with TRBD1. Germline V gene sequence: CDR1 SGHVS, CDR2 FQNEAQ. Trimming took 1 base from V and 4 from J; bases not matched to a gene: 9. The CDR3 has 17 amino acids. In DNA form, the CDR3 reads TGTGCCAGCAGCTTAGAGGGACAGGGGATAAGAGGCACTGAAGCTTTCTTT. Translating it yields CASSLEGQGIRGTEAFF.

The chain has TRBV7-8 and TRBJ1-1; TRBD1 matches at 7 bases. Looked up from germline, CDR1 is SGHVS and CDR2 is FQNEAQ. The CDR3 consists of 13 residues. With V trimmed by 3 bases and J by 3 bases, 1 base remained unmatched. The CDR3: CASSFTGDTEAFF. The CDR3 coding sequence is TGTGCCAGCAGCTTCACAGGGGACACTGAAGCTTTCTTT.